Below are 15 T cell receptor beta chains sequenced from a single sample in a study of identical twins. TCRdb used MiXCR to reprocess the 5' RACE reads, holding one entry per CDR3 protein. The sample gives 650,000 to 800,000 distinct CDR3 sequences, approximately 9% of which show up once; roughly 0.97% is in the top ten. A further study also used this sample, focusing on yellow fever vaccine responses in identical twins.

The sequencing sample was made of PBMCs. The receptors originated from a woman aged 18 to 35 in good health.

The chain combines TRBV29-1 with TRBJ1-1, with D unresolved. Germline V gives CDR1 SQVTM, CDR2 ANQGSEA. The CDR3 sequence is 13 residues long. V lost 4 bases, J lost 4 bases, and 13 bases lay in between. CDR3 DNA sequence: TGCAGCGTTGCTGCCGGGTTGGCCACTGAAGCTTTCTTT. Translating it yields CSVAAGLATEAFF.

The chain is built from TRBV4-3 and TRBJ2-2; tentative D call: TRBD2 (6 bases). Germline V gene sequence: CDR1 LGHNA, CDR2 YSLEER. CDR3 length equals 16 residues. Between the trimmed V and J ends, which lost 1 base and 6 bases, there was a span of 15 bases. CDR3 amino acids: CASSQVTGGRSGELFF. CDR3 nucleotide sequence: TGCGCCAGCAGCCAAGTTACAGGAGGGCGGTCCGGGGAGCTGTTTTTT.

This clonotype was seen at least ten times. The genes are TRBV12-3 or TRBV12-4 and TRBJ1-1, with D perhaps matching TRBD1 (5 bases). V was cut by 5 bases and J by 1 base, with 11 bases left in between. This CDR3 comprises 14 residues. The CDR3 sequence is CASSPVGTNTEAFF. CDR3 coding DNA: TGTGCCAGCAGTCCCGTGGGGACGAACACTGAAGCTTTCTTT.

This clonotype showed up just a few times. This sequence joins TRBV6-1 and TRBJ1-2, with 7 bases that match TRBD1. V trimming: 7 bases; J trimming: 0 bases; junction bases outside the gene matches: 11. There are 16 residues in the CDR3. Germline V gives CDR1 MNHNS, CDR2 SASEGT. CDR3: CASTKRDSLANYGYTF. As DNA, the CDR3 is TGTGCCAGCACCAAACGGGACAGCCTTGCTAACTATGGCTACACCTTC.

This clonotype was recorded only once. CDR3 loop: CASSLRSDETQYF. The DNA for the CDR3 is TGTGCCAGCAGCTTAAGGTCAGACGAGACCCAGTACTTC. The J gene is TRBJ2-5, the V gene TRBV7-3; D is uncertain. CDR1 SGHTA and CDR2 FQGTGA come from the germline V gene. The CDR3 totals 13 residues. V was cut by 1 base and J by 5 bases, with 8 bases left in between.

This clonotype was seen only a few times. V gene TRBV28 combines with J gene TRBJ2-1; D tentatively reads TRBD1 or TRBD2 (6 bases each). The CDR3 sequence is 15 residues long. The germline CDR1 and CDR2 sequences are MDHEN and SYDVKM. Trimming shortened V by 9 bases and J by 2 bases, and 17 bases separated the two germline ends. The CDR3 sequence: CASGPTGATYNEQFF. CDR3 DNA sequence: TGTGCCAGTGGTCCGACGGGGGCCACCTACAATGAGCAGTTCTTC.

This clonotype showed up just a few times. This chain uses TRBV10-3 with TRBJ2-7, with D possibly TRBD2 on 6 matching bases. V gave up 0 bases and J gave up 1 base, with 13 bases separating them. Germline CDR1 reads ENHRY; CDR2 reads SYGVKD. This CDR3 has 16 residues. This chain's CDR3 is CAISESERAGSYEQYF. The CDR3 DNA sequence: TGTGCCATCAGTGAGTCAGAGCGGGCCGGGTCCTACGAGCAGTACTTC.

Many counts were recorded for this clonotype. The genes are TRBV5-6 and TRBJ2-1, with TRBD2 matching over 7 bases. Germline V lookup: CDR1 SGHDT, CDR2 YYEEEE. Germline trimming cut 2 bases from V and 8 bases from J; bases unmatched to any gene: 13. The CDR3 is 16 residues long. CDR3 sequence (DNA): TGTGCCAGCAGCTTAACGGTAGCGGGCAGGTTGGATGAGCAGTTCTTC. Translation: CASSLTVAGRLDEQFF.

In this sample, this clonotype turned up a few times. This chain connects TRBV29-1 to TRBJ2-1; D is unresolved. The germline V gene encodes CDR1 SQVTM and CDR2 ANQGSEA. The V gene lost 6 bases and the J gene lost 6 bases, with 15 bases spanning the gap. The CDR3 totals 13 residues. In DNA form, the CDR3 reads TGCAGCGTCTGGGCCAGGAGTTTCAATGAGCAGTTCTTC. Residues: CSVWARSFNEQFF.

In its sample, this clonotype was seen a few times. The V gene is TRBV12-3 or TRBV12-4, the J gene TRBJ2-7; D possibly corresponds to TRBD2 (5 bases). The CDR3 spans 13 residues. Trimming left V 7 bases short and J 4 bases short, with 14 bases between. DNA for the CDR3: TGTGCCAGCACCATCGGACTCTCTTACGAGCAGTACTTC. It codes for CASTIGLSYEQYF.

This clonotype was detected a few times. The rearrangement links TRBV27 to TRBJ2-5; 7 bases line up with TRBD1. CDR1 is MNHEY and CDR2 is SMNVEV in the germline V gene (reference sequence). The CDR3 length is 15 residues. With V trimmed by 5 bases and J by 5 bases, 11 bases remained unmatched. This chain's CDR3 is CASSARGPHFETQYF. For the CDR3, the DNA is TGTGCCAGCAGTGCTAGGGGGCCCCACTTTGAGACCCAGTACTTC.

This clonotype was seen more than once but under ten times. This chain links TRBV30 with TRBJ1-5; D is perhaps TRBD1 (5 bases). The CDR3 totals 14 residues. The V end was cut by 2 bases, the J end by 4 bases, with 12 bases between. Per the germline V gene, CDR1 is GTSNPN and CDR2 is SVGIG (reference sequence). The CDR3 is CAWSSSGGNQPQHF. CDR3 DNA: TGTGCCTGGAGTTCATCGGGGGGGAATCAGCCCCAGCATTTT.

The rearrangement joins TRBV5-1 to TRBJ2-7; 11 bases are shared with TRBD2. CDR3 length: 17 amino acids. V was pared by 0 bases and J by 1 base, with 6 bases of the junction left unmatched. Germline CDR1 and CDR2: SGHRS and YFSETQ. The CDR3 here is CASSLAASGRRSYEQYF. CDR3 coding DNA: TGCGCCAGCAGCTTGGCGGCTAGCGGGAGGAGATCCTACGAGCAGTACTTC.

This chain joins TRBV11-1 and TRBJ2-6; weak D call: TRBD1 (6 bases). The V gene lost 0 bases and the J gene lost 0 bases, with 18 bases spanning the gap. Germline V CDR1 and CDR2: SGHAT, FQDESV (reference sequence). The length of the CDR3 is 20 residues. The CDR3 DNA reads as TGTGCCAGCAGCTTAGCGCTGGGGGCAGGGCGCTTCTCTGGGGCCAACGTCCTGACTTTC. This sequence encodes CASSLALGAGRFSGANVLTF.

Only a few counts were recorded for this clonotype. V and J are TRBV7-9 and TRBJ2-5, with a weak D call TRBD1 (5 bases). This CDR3 is 14 amino acids long. CDR1 SEHNR and CDR2 FQNEAQ come from the germline V gene (reference sequence). Trimming stripped 3 bases from V and 5 bases from J, with 13 bases between. Written as DNA, the CDR3 is TGTGCCAGCAGCTTGGCCCATGGGGCGGAGACCCAGTACTTC. As protein: CASSLAHGAETQYF.